This T cell receptor beta chain derives from a study of blood T cell repertoires in COVID-19. In the original analysis: Nucleated cell counts were estimated from reference gene primer amplification. Profiled with immunoSEQ multiplex PCR; TCRdb holds only in-frame clones, not every one. The DNA was the basis for D and trimming; V, J and clone size are from that table. The data show 90,000 to 120,000 clones, with about 91% seen just once and 5.5% to 8% held by the top ten. This CDR3 is built from 15 residues. The germline gives CDR1 SGHVS, CDR2 FNYEAQ. V shed 4 bases, J shed 7 bases, and the junction held 10 bases outside the gene matches.

The V gene is TRBV7-6, the J gene TRBJ1-2, with 9 bases matching TRBD1. This TCR was recovered from a man aged 45-65 years with active or convalescent COVID-19. Sequenced input: peripheral blood. CDR3 sequence reads: CASSSPGQGRGGYTF. The CDR3 DNA follows: TGTGCCAGCAGCTCACCAGGACAGGGGAGAGGTGGCTACACCTTC.